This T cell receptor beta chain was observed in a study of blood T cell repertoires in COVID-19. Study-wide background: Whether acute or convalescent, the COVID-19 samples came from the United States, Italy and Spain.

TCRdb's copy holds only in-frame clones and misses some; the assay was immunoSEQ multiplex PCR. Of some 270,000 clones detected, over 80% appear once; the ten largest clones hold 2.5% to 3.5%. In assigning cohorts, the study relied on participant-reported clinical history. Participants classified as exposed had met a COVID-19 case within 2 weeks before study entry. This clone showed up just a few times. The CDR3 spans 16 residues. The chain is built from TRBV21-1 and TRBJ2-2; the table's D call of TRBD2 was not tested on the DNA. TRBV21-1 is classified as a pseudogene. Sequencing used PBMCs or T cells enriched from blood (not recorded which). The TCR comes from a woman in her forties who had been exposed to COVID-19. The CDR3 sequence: CASSKSPGTRTGELFF. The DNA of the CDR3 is TGTGCCAGCAGCAAAAGCCCCGGGACTAGGACCGGGGAGCTGTTTTTT.